The 2 T cell receptor beta chains below all came from one sample that was sequenced in a study of identifying expanded T cells in peripheral blood. TCRdb keeps only in-frame clones here, not all; method: immunoSEQ multiplex PCR. The sample lists about 100,000 clones, around nine tenths occurring once. Source material: blood. These receptors were obtained from a person aged 18-70 years in good health.

The CDR3 protein is CASSPGTSGRDTDTQYF. The CDR3 DNA reads TGTGCCAGCAGCCCGGGGACTAGCGGGAGGGACACAGATACGCAGTATTTT. The chain couples TRBV13 to TRBJ2-3; 16 positions agree with TRBD2. CDR1 and CDR2 from the germline V gene are PRHDT and FYEKMQ (reference sequence). V gave up 5 bases and J gave up 2 bases; unmatched junction bases: 4. CDR3 length: 17 residues. Based on the CDR3 plus reference TRBV13 and TRBJ2-3, the full variable domain is AAGVIQSPRHLIKEKRETATLKCYPIPRHDTVYWYQQGPGQDPQFLISFYEKMQSDKGSIPDRFSAQQFSDYHSELNMSSLELGDSALYFCASSPGTSGRDTDTQYFGPGTRLTVL.

The V call is TRBV18, the J call TRBJ2-1, with a possible D match to TRBD2 (5 bases). Germline values: CDR1 KGHSH, CDR2 LQKENI. Trimming removed 1 base from V and 11 bases from J, with 15 bases in between. The CDR3 runs 14 residues. The DNA of the CDR3 is TGTGCCAGCTCACCACGGTCGCAGGAGGATCAGCAGTTCTTC. Translating it yields CASSPRSQEDQQFF.